The 15 T cell receptor beta chains below were found in one sample sequenced in a study of T cell clusters in autoimmune cytopenias. One tube held mixed TRB-A and TRB-B primer pools for touch-down PCR. TCRdb reprocessed the multiplex PCR reads, with one entry per CDR3 protein and no DNA. The listing contains about 600 distinct CDR3 sequences. TRB was amplified from roughly 270 ng of peripheral blood genomic DNA per sample. These same records also appear under a second study, on T cell repertoires in aging, cancer and after chemotherapy.

The specimen sequenced was peripheral blood. The source of these receptors is a human donor with chronic lymphocytic leukemia.

The chain combines TRBV6-2 or TRBV6-3 with TRBJ2-5. Germline V gene lookup returns CDR1 MNHEY and CDR2 SVGEGT. CDR3 size: 12 residues. This chain's CDR3 is CASSYVAETQYF.

According to its frequency, this clonotype is large. The rearrangement uses TRBV27 and TRBJ1-6. Germline V lookup: CDR1 MNHEY, CDR2 SMNVEV (reference sequence). CDR3 length equals 13 residues. This chain's CDR3 is CASSTWANSPLHF.

Its frequency marks this clonotype as medium-sized (0.01 to 0.1%). The chain combines TRBV11-2 with TRBJ2-1; TCRdb's D call of TRBD2 is untestable without DNA. This CDR3 has 16 residues. The germline V gene has CDR1 SGHAT and CDR2 FQNNGV. The CDR3 loop reads CASSLAGGEGRNEQFF.

This clonotype ranks as large in terms of frequency. The J gene is TRBJ2-1, the V gene TRBV12-3 or TRBV12-4; the TCRdb D gene call, TRBD2, has no DNA to confirm it. CDR3 length: 18 amino acids. The CDR3 protein is CASTRRFETRSAGNEQFF.

According to its frequency, this clonotype is medium-sized. The chain has TRBV20-1 and TRBJ1-4; without DNA, the TCRdb call of TRBD1 cannot be checked. This CDR3 region has 12 residues. CDR1 is DFQATT, CDR2 SNEGSKA, per germline (reference sequence). Here the CDR3 reads CSAGTGGEKLFF.

This clonotype is labeled medium-sized based on frequency. The CDR3 loop is CASSLGRTGGSYEQYF. V gene TRBV7-9 combines with J gene TRBJ2-7; with no DNA, the TCRdb D assignment of TRBD1 cannot be verified. This CDR3 has 16 residues. Germline loops: CDR1 SEHNR, CDR2 FQNEAQ (reference sequence).

The chain uses TRBV4-2 and TRBJ2-2; no DNA is available, so the TRBD1 call from TCRdb remains unchecked. CDR1 is LGHNA, CDR2 YNFKEQ, per germline. The CDR3 spans 17 residues. CDR3: CASSPGTGTPLTGELFF.

According to its frequency, this clonotype is large (0.1 to 1%). The genes are TRBV6-5 and TRBJ2-3. Per germline, CDR1 MNHEY and CDR2 SVGAGI. The CDR3 runs to 11 residues. CDR3 in amino acids: CASSYSDTQYF.

Considering frequency, this clonotype is medium-sized. The chain couples TRBV5-4 to TRBJ2-7. Germline loops: CDR1 SGHNT, CDR2 YYREEE (reference sequence). The CDR3 covers 15 residues. This CDR3 reads CASSSQSGRAYEQYF.

By frequency, this clonotype registers large (0.1 to 1%). This chain connects TRBV6-5 to TRBJ1-1; the D gene TCRdb calls, TRBD1, cannot be checked with no DNA. CDR1 is MNHEY, CDR2 SVGAGI, per germline. The CDR3 runs to 13 residues. The chain's CDR3 is CASSYPGGVEAFF.

This clonotype is medium-sized (0.01 to 0.1%) by frequency. The V and J genes are TRBV7-9 and TRBJ2-5; the TRBD1 assignment by TCRdb is unverifiable without DNA. Per germline, CDR1 SEHNR and CDR2 FQNEAQ (reference sequence). CDR3 size: 14 residues. The CDR3 region is CASSASTGLETQYF.

This clonotype is large by frequency. V usage is TRBV6-5 and J usage is TRBJ2-2. This CDR3 comprises 15 residues. Looked up from germline, CDR1 is MNHEY and CDR2 is SVGAGI. The CDR3 sequence: CASSYDEVNTGELFF.

This clonotype is called large based on its frequency. CDR3 protein: CASSLGIGTTHNQPQHF. The chain is built from TRBV7-9 and TRBJ1-5; TCRdb designates TRBD1, a call that cannot be tested without DNA. The CDR3 extends over 17 amino acids. Germline assignment: CDR1 SEHNR and CDR2 FQNEAQ (reference sequence).

This clonotype is identified as large from frequency. V gene TRBV29-1 combines with J gene TRBJ1-2; as DNA is missing, the TRBD1 call by TCRdb cannot be tested. There are 16 residues in the CDR3. The germline gives CDR1 SQVTM, CDR2 ANQGSEA. The CDR3 sequence: CSVDLNGDRGRYGYTF.

V is TRBV10-2 and J is TRBJ2-5; lacking DNA, the TRBD2 call made by TCRdb goes unchecked. The germline V gene encodes CDR1 WSHSY and CDR2 SAAADI. The CDR3 loop spans 17 amino acids. The CDR3 spells CASRSREAGGSSETQYF.